This T cell receptor beta chain comes out of a study of blood T cell repertoires in COVID-19. Germline V gene data show CDR1 as MNHEY and CDR2 as SMNVEV (reference sequence). Trimming left V 1 base short and J 3 bases short, with 24 bases between. The CDR3 loop spans 19 amino acids. Cohort assignment relied on participant-reported clinical history. The data were produced by immunoSEQ multiplex PCR, yet TCRdb's version contains in-frame clones alone and is incomplete. The table records 150,000 to 200,000 clones, approximately 80% of them present only once. The receptor's source is a man in his forties who had recovered from COVID-19. The chain combines TRBV27 with TRBJ1-1; D is unresolved. The specimen sequenced was PBMCs or T cells enriched from blood (not recorded which). DNA for the CDR3: TGTGCCAGCAGTTTATACCCAATAGGCCTCACGCGGAGGGACACTGAAGCTTTCTTT. Its translation is CASSLYPIGLTRRDTEAFF.